A selection of T cell receptor beta chains follows, all from one sample in a study of blood T cells in healthy people across ages. TCRdb reanalysed the 5' RACE reads using MiXCR and keeps one entry per CDR3 protein. The sample has 1.5 million to 2 million distinct CDR3 sequences; approximately 30% are singletons. The sample was blood. These receptors were taken from a young woman in good health. CDR3s leave out the opening cysteine and the closing phenylalanine or tryptophan. The order of the fields is J gene, V gene, CDR3 protein.

>TRBJ1-1|TRBV10-3
AISESRDAGAF
>TRBJ2-5|TRBV14
ASSQARGTRLKEQY
>TRBJ2-7|TRBV7-9
ASSYPGPQKDEQY
>NA|TRBV5-1
ASSFTLDRLITHEQY
>TRBJ2-7|TRBV20-1
SAGDNPEDEQY
>TRBJ1-2|TRBV6-5
ASRRTGEFYGYT
>TRBJ2-3|TRBV20-1
ASGRITDTQY
>TRBJ2-1|TRBV21-1
ASSLGLARVEQF
>TRBJ2-2|TRBV12-3/TRBV12-4
ASSLRVARNTGELF
>TRBJ1-1|TRBV5-1
ASSTEVNTEAF
>TRBJ2-5|TRBV6-5
ASRLLGTSGGALQETQY
>TRBJ2-1|TRBV12-3/TRBV12-4
ASQSMGGYNEQF
>TRBJ2-1|TRBV11-2
ASSSSKGPYNEQF
>TRBJ2-3|TRBV6-5
ASSRDRGPDTQY
>TRBJ2-4|TRBV5-5
ASSFGGRAKNIQY
>TRBJ1-1|TRBV5-4
ASSFVTSNTEAF
>TRBJ1-1|TRBV7-9
ASDLTGEYTEAF
>TRBJ2-1|TRBV20-1
SASRQGSRQF
>NA|TRBV4-3
ASSQKNSGYEQY
>TRBJ2-1|TRBV14
ASSQDTGGACYNEQF
>TRBJ2-3|TRBV5-6
ASSLRLLDTQY
>TRBJ2-4|TRBV6-5
ASSYSSWGRAKNIQY
>TRBJ2-5|TRBV6-5
ASSYSREAAGRTREQY
>TRBJ2-5|TRBV2
ASSETSGYQETQY
>TRBJ2-1|TRBV4-2
ASSQDGTSGGRQF
>TRBJ1-4|TRBV5-5
ASSLRPGAEKLF
>TRBJ2-5|TRBV20-1
SAKSSGRETQY
>TRBJ2-2|TRBV4-1
ASSGGRGTGELF
>TRBJ2-1|TRBV6-6
ASSYGQQGPTNEQF
>TRBJ2-4|TRBV7-6
ASSFGPGDIQY
>TRBJ1-1|TRBV7-3
ASSREDGAEAF
>TRBJ2-3|TRBV5-1
ASSLFGAGEDTQY
>TRBJ1-6|TRBV7-9
ASSLWTGTGDSPLH
>TRBJ2-5|TRBV4-3
ASSHELAGEETQY
>TRBJ2-4|TRBV29-1
SVEDPRDWNIQY
>TRBJ2-3|TRBV7-6
ASSSRPGAPTDTQD
>TRBJ2-7|TRBV7-2
ASSPGRQNGQY
>TRBJ2-1|TRBV11-2
ASSFTPGTSGGAYNEQF
>TRBJ1-5|TRBV7-2
ASSQRTGVHQPQH
>TRBJ1-3|TRBV6-6
ASSSPGQRNTIY
>TRBJ2-7|TRBV29-1
SVRQGSSLYEQY
>TRBJ2-3|TRBV7-8
ASRDRGYPDTQY
>TRBJ2-3|TRBV6-6
ASSYAAGASTDTQY